These 26 T cell receptor beta chains originate from one sample sequenced in a study of CD8+CD57+ T cells in acquired aplastic anemia. CDR3 and TCR beta VDJ profiling relied on genomic DNA as the template. Each CDR3 protein gets one entry after TCRdb re-called the reads with MiXCR. The table has under 500,000 distinct CDR3 sequences, around 32% seen once. Patients chosen for sequencing had shown CD8+CD57+ cell expansion by flow cytometry. The sequenced sample consisted of sorted CD4+, CD8+, or CD8+CD57+ T cells (not recorded which) from PBMCs. These receptors came from a human donor with aplastic anemia.

This chain links TRBV12-3 or TRBV12-4 with TRBJ2-1; either TRBD1 or TRBD2 may fit D (5 bases each). This CDR3 has 18 amino acids. Trimming cost V 7 bases and J 0 bases, with 22 bases left between them. The DNA for the CDR3 is TGTGCCAGCATTCGGGGCGTTTCTGAGACAAGCTCCTACAATGAGCAGTTCTTC. Encoded protein: CASIRGVSETSSYNEQFF.

The chain combines TRBV30 with TRBJ1-2, with no clear D. Germline-derived CDR1 and CDR2 are GTSNPN and SVGIG (reference sequence). CDR3 length equals 15 residues. Trimming stripped 2 bases from V and 5 bases from J, with 18 bases between. In DNA, the CDR3 is TGTGCCTGGAGTCCCCCGGGTCCCAAGTCATATGGCTACACCTTC. Protein sequence: CAWSPPGPKSYGYTF.

This clonotype was counted many times. The chain uses TRBV6-1 and TRBJ1-2; 8 bases match TRBD1. The CDR3 is 13 residues long. V lost 4 bases to trimming and J lost 5 bases; unmatched junction nucleotides: 3. The V gene's germline CDR1 is MNHNS and CDR2 SASEGT. The CDR3 nucleotides read TGTGCCAGCAGTGGAGGGACAGGATATGGCTACACCTTC. Protein product: CASSGGTGYGYTF.

The chain combines TRBV10-1 with TRBJ2-3; D is possibly TRBD1 or TRBD2 (6 bases each). Germline CDR1 is WNHNN and CDR2 is SYGVQD (reference sequence). The CDR3 spans 14 residues. The V end lost 2 bases, the J end lost 2 bases, and 8 bases lay between the germline ends. CDR3: CASSERGDTDTQYF. The CDR3 coding sequence is TGCGCCAGCAGTGAGAGGGGGGACACAGATACGCAGTATTTT.

This clonotype was seen only a few times. The V and J genes are TRBV12-3 or TRBV12-4 and TRBJ1-1; a weak D match, TRBD1 (5 bases). Trimming cost V 5 bases and J 4 bases, with 14 bases left between them. The CDR3 covers 14 residues. The CDR3 DNA reads as TGTGCCAGCAGTGAATCGGGGGTTAGCACTGAAGCTTTCTTT. This encodes CASSESGVSTEAFF.

This clonotype was counted between two and nine times. It may be a read error: a sequence one base away is much more abundant. The chain uses TRBV2 and TRBJ1-5; D is ambiguous. V was cut by 7 bases and J by 0 bases, with 10 bases left in between. Per germline, CDR1 SNHLY and CDR2 FYNNEI. This CDR3 has 14 amino acids. CDR3 nucleotide sequence: TGTGCCAGCACAGGTCCCTATAGCAATCAGCCCCAGCATTTT. The encoded protein is CASTGPYSNQPQHF.

The J gene is TRBJ1-1, the V gene TRBV20-1; tentative D call: TRBD1 (5 bases). The germline V gene has CDR1 DFQATT and CDR2 SNEGSKA (reference sequence). The CDR3 contains 12 residues. With 5 bases removed from V and 1 base from J, the gap between germline ends came to 8 bases. This CDR3 reads CSAPGSNTEAFF. The CDR3 region has the DNA TGCAGTGCTCCAGGGTCGAACACTGAAGCTTTCTTT.

In this sample, this clonotype turned up a few times. This rearrangement joins TRBV6-6 to TRBJ2-5; tentatively, D is TRBD1 (5 bases). The CDR3 contains 13 residues. Per the germline V gene, CDR1 is MNHNY and CDR2 is SVGAGI (reference sequence). V was trimmed by 5 bases and J by 4 bases, leaving 11 bases between them. DNA for the CDR3: TGTGCCAGCAGTCGGCCTAGGGGAGAGACCCAGTACTTC. Protein product: CASSRPRGETQYF.

V gene TRBV30 combines with J gene TRBJ1-3; D gene ambiguous. With 3 bases removed from V and 0 bases from J, the gap between germline ends came to 6 bases. The CDR3 sequence is 13 residues long. Germline-derived CDR1 and CDR2 are GTSNPN and SVGIG (reference sequence). The CDR3 protein is CAWRGYSGNTIYF. Written as DNA, the CDR3 is TGTGCCTGGAGGGGTTACTCTGGAAACACCATATATTTT.

This chain connects TRBV20-1 to TRBJ2-1, with TRBD2 identical over 10 bases. Germline V CDR1 and CDR2: DFQATT, SNEGSKA (reference sequence). This CDR3 spans 15 amino acids. The V and J ends lost 6 bases and 0 bases, in that order; junction bases with no gene match: 5. CDR3: CSAGTSASSYNEQFF. The DNA of the CDR3 is TGCAGTGCGGGGACTAGCGCCAGCTCCTACAATGAGCAGTTCTTC.

The CDR3 reads CASSQVSGQGGINSPLHF. The CDR3 coding sequence is TGTGCCAGCAGCCAAGTCTCTGGTCAGGGCGGCATCAATTCACCCCTCCACTTT. This chain joins TRBV25-1 and TRBJ1-6; D is perhaps TRBD1 (5 bases). Trimming took 6 bases from V and 7 from J, leaving 25 bases between them. The CDR3 consists of 18 residues. The germline gives CDR1 MGHDK, CDR2 SYGVNS.

The V and J genes are TRBV10-3 and TRBJ2-7; D possibly corresponds to TRBD1 (6 bases). CDR1 is ENHRY and CDR2 is SYGVKD in the germline V gene. This CDR3 contains 14 residues. With 3 bases removed from V and 4 bases from J, the gap between germline ends came to 13 bases. In nucleotides, the CDR3 is TGTGCCATCAGTGATAAGGGCAGGGGTTACGAGCAGTACTTC. Translated, it gives CAISDKGRGYEQYF.

This chain uses TRBV29-1 with TRBJ1-1; TRBD1 aligns across 8 bases. After removal of 6 bases from V and 7 bases from J, the junction contained 10 bases not matched to a gene. The CDR3 has 13 amino acids. Germline V lookup: CDR1 SQVTM, CDR2 ANQGSEA. The CDR3 bases are TGCAGCGTCTTGACAGGGGAGGACGTTGAAGCTTTCTTT. It codes for CSVLTGEDVEAFF.

Remarks on this clonotype: A read error may account for a junction end that differs from germline. The V and J genes are TRBV6-2 or TRBV6-3 and TRBJ1-2; TRBD1 aligns across 10 bases. The CDR3 contains 14 residues. Germline assignment: CDR1 MNHEY and CDR2 SVGEGT. The CDR3 sequence is CASTYRDRGYGYTF. As DNA, the CDR3 is TGTGCCAGCACTTACCGGGACAGGGGATATGGCTACACCTTC.

This clonotype was observed many times. The V gene is TRBV19, the J gene TRBJ1-1; D not certain. The CDR3 runs to 13 residues. Trimming left V 3 bases short and J 4 bases short, with 9 bases between. Germline-derived CDR1 and CDR2 are LNHDA and SQIVND (reference sequence). The CDR3 DNA is TGTGCCAGTAGTATTGGTAGAGGCACTGAAGCTTTCTTT. Amino acid sequence: CASSIGRGTEAFF.

This clonotype appeared many times. The chain has TRBV12-3 or TRBV12-4 and TRBJ2-4; perhaps TRBD1 as D (6 bases). Trimming took 4 bases from V and 1 from J, leaving 8 bases between them. There are 14 residues in the CDR3. CDR3 amino acids: CASSWTVAKNIQYF. CDR3 nucleotides: TGTGCCAGCAGTTGGACAGTGGCCAAAAACATTCAGTACTTC.

In this sample, this clonotype turned up many times. The junction departs from germline at one end; a sequencing error may be responsible. The chain recombines TRBV7-7 with TRBJ2-7; the D is unclear. CDR3 length: 14 residues. The germline CDR1 and CDR2 sequences are SSHAT and FNYEAQ (reference sequence). The CDR3 DNA sequence: TGTGCTAGCAGCTTAGGGTCGAGCTCCTACGAGCAGTACTTC. This sequence encodes CASSLGSSSYEQYF.

V is TRBV2 and J is TRBJ2-5; tentatively, D is TRBD2 (6 bases). The germline gives CDR1 SNHLY, CDR2 FYNNEI. This CDR3 contains 12 residues. Trimming removed 4 bases from V and 7 bases from J, with 10 bases in between. Written as DNA, the CDR3 is TGTGCCAGCAGTGGGGCAGCGGGGACCCAGTACTTC. This gives the protein CASSGAAGTQYF. The full variable domain, with the rest looked up from reference TRBV2 and TRBJ2-5, is EPEVTQTPSHQVTQMGQEVILRCVPISNHLYFYWYRQILGQKVEFLVSFYNNEISEKSEIFDDQFSVERPDGSNFTLKIRSTKLEDSAMYFCASSGAAGTQYFGPGTRLLVL.

This clonotype was seen only a few times. The gene calls are TRBV20-1 and TRBJ1-1; TRBD1 agrees at 8 bases. The CDR3 totals 14 residues. Trimming took 4 bases from V and 3 from J; bases not matched to a gene: 7. Germline V CDR1 and CDR2: DFQATT, SNEGSKA (reference sequence). CDR3 sequence reads: CSANDPTGDTEAFF. The DNA of the CDR3 is TGCAGTGCTAACGATCCGACAGGGGACACTGAAGCTTTCTTT.

This clonotype was detected many times. The rearrangement uses TRBV7-2 and TRBJ1-5; D remains unclear. Trimming removed 3 bases at V and 4 bases at J, with 10 bases between. Germline CDR1 SGHTA, CDR2 FQGNSA. This CDR3 spans 14 amino acids. The chain's CDR3 is CASSFVALNQPQHF. CDR3 DNA: TGTGCCAGCAGCTTCGTTGCCCTGAATCAGCCCCAGCATTTT.

This clonotype came up many times. V and J are TRBV7-2 and TRBJ1-5; D is unclear. Trimming shortened V by 0 bases and J by 4 bases, and 13 bases separated the two germline ends. The CDR3 contains 16 residues. Per the germline V gene, CDR1 is SGHTA and CDR2 is FQGNSA. In DNA, the CDR3 is TGTGCCAGCAGCTTAGCGGTAGGAAGATCAAATCAGCCCCAGCATTTT. It codes for CASSLAVGRSNQPQHF. The full variable domain, rest sourced from reference TRBV7-2 and TRBJ1-5, is GAGVSQSPSNKVTEKGKDVELRCDPISGHTALYWYRQSLGQGLEFLIYFQGNSAPDKSGLPSDRFSAERTGGSVSTLTIQRTQQEDSAVYLCASSLAVGRSNQPQHFGDGTRLSIL.

In its sample, this clonotype was seen once. The rearrangement uses TRBV12-5 and TRBJ2-7; 7 nucleotides agree with TRBD1. The V and J ends lost 6 bases and 1 base, in that order; junction bases with no gene match: 12. CDR1 and CDR2 from the germline V gene are LGHNT and FRNRAP. The CDR3 totals 16 residues. CDR3 loop: CASGPSSGQVSYEQYF. In nucleotides, the CDR3 is TGTGCTAGTGGACCCTCATCCGGACAGGTATCCTACGAGCAGTACTTC. Supplemented by reference TRBV12-5 and TRBJ2-7, the full variable domain reads DARVTQTPRHKVTEMGQEVTMRCQPILGHNTVFWYRQTMMQGLELLAYFRNRAPLDDSGMPKDRFSAEMPDATLATLKIQPSEPRDSAVYFCASGPSSGQVSYEQYFGPGTRLTVT.

This clonotype was counted ten times or more. V usage is TRBV2 and J usage is TRBJ2-5, with D maybe TRBD2 (7 bases). Germline CDR1 is SNHLY and CDR2 is FYNNEI. The CDR3 runs 13 residues. Trimming took off 7 bases at V and 4 bases at J, with 13 bases between the two ends. CDR3 coding DNA: TGTGCCAGCACCGAGGGGGGGCCAGAGACCCAGTACTTC. This sequence encodes CASTEGGPETQYF.

On this clonotype: A clone one base away is much larger, so this may be a read error. The chain carries TRBV7-3 and TRBJ1-6, with D maybe TRBD1 (6 bases). The CDR3 spans 15 residues. Germline lookup yields CDR1 SGHTA and CDR2 FQGTGA. Between the trimmed V and J ends, which lost 3 bases and 7 bases, there was a span of 13 bases. CDR3: CASSFEGGLNSPLHF. The CDR3, as DNA: TGTGCCAGCAGCTTCGAGGGGGGGCTAAATTCACCCCTCCACTTT.

This clonotype was picked up many times. The gene calls are TRBV27 and TRBJ1-2; 10 nucleotides line up with TRBD1. CDR1 is MNHEY, CDR2 SMNVEV, per germline (reference sequence). The CDR3 runs to 14 residues. After removal of 5 bases from V and 2 bases from J, the junction contained 2 bases not matched to a gene. The CDR3 DNA reads TGTGCCAGCAGTAAGGGACAGGGGAACTATGGCTACACCTTC. The encoded protein is CASSKGQGNYGYTF.

The chain links TRBV4-1 to TRBJ2-7, with unresolved D. The CDR3 sequence is 15 residues long. The germline V and J ends were trimmed by 3 bases and 2 bases, with 14 bases remaining between them. The germline V gene encodes CDR1 MGHRA and CDR2 YSYEKL. The CDR3 DNA sequence: TGCGCCAGCAGCCAGTCAGACCCAATTCCCTACGAGCAGTACTTC. It specifies CASSQSDPIPYEQYF.